These 13 T cell receptor beta chains came from one sample sequenced in a study of T cells in Graves' hyperthyroidism and ophthalmopathy. There were TCR beta CDR3 regions amplified from RNA transcripts. First-round RT-PCR with HTBI primers amplified the TCR CDR3 region. TCRdb reprocessed the multiplex PCR reads via MiXCR and lists one record per CDR3 protein. The repertoire includes over 150,000 distinct CDR3 sequences, less than 20% of them detected once, and roughly 49% sits in the top ten. The sequenced sample consisted of blood. These receptors were collected from a woman between 45 and 65 years old with Graves' hyperthyroidism.

This clonotype was picked up many times. The CDR3 DNA reads as TGTGCCATCAGGGACAGGGGCAGTCAGCCCCAGCATTTT. Amino acids: CAIRDRGSQPQHF. V usage is TRBV10-3 and J usage is TRBJ1-5; TRBD1 agrees at 9 bases. Germline V gene lookup returns CDR1 ENHRY and CDR2 SYGVKD. This CDR3 region has 13 residues. Trimming removed 6 bases from V and 6 bases from J; junction bases left unmatched: 3.

The sample holds many counts of this clonotype. This sequence joins TRBV28 and TRBJ1-2; possible D gene TRBD1, 5 bases. Germline V gene data show CDR1 as MDHEN and CDR2 as SYDVKM. Trimming stripped 1 base from V and 7 bases from J, with 16 bases between. The CDR3 loop spans 15 amino acids. CDR3 sequence (DNA): TGTGCCAGCAGTTTATTGGGCAGGGTTTCCTCTGGCTACACCTTC. Translation: CASSLLGRVSSGYTF.

This clonotype was seen only a few times. This CDR3 is CASSLQGWVNIQYF. In nucleotides, the CDR3 is TGTGCCAGCAGTTTACAGGGTTGGGTAAACATTCAGTACTTC. This chain uses TRBV12-3 or TRBV12-4 with TRBJ2-4; weak D call: TRBD1 (5 bases). This CDR3 region has 14 residues. V lost 2 bases and J lost 6, with 11 bases in between.

The sample holds many counts of this clonotype. This rearrangement joins TRBV12-3 or TRBV12-4 to TRBJ2-2; D not certain. This CDR3 comprises 16 residues. V lost 2 bases, J lost 7 bases, and 17 bases lay in between. In DNA, the CDR3 is TGTGCCAGCAGTTTAACTGGTTGGACCACAAGCGGGGAGCTGTTTTTT. Translated, it gives CASSLTGWTTSGELFF.

This clonotype was counted a few times. J is TRBJ2-3 and V is TRBV3-1, with 7 bases fitting TRBD2. There are 15 residues in the CDR3. J gave up 4 bases and V 4 bases, and 8 bases lay outside the gene matches. The germline V gene has CDR1 LGHDT and CDR2 YNNKEL (reference sequence). This CDR3 reads CASSPRREGSDTQYF. The CDR3 nucleotides read TGTGCCAGCAGCCCCCGTAGGGAGGGGTCAGATACGCAGTATTTT.

On this clonotype: It may be a read error: a sequence one base away is much more abundant. The chain is built from TRBV11-3 and TRBJ2-3, with unresolved D. V lost 3 bases to trimming and J lost 6 bases, with 16 bases between them. Germline V gives CDR1 SGHNT, CDR2 YENEEA. There are 15 residues in the CDR3. CDR3 loop: CASSFLVGYQDTQYF. The DNA for the CDR3 is TGTGCCAGCAGCTTTTTGGTGGGGTACCAGGATACGCAGTATTTT.

A few counts support this clonotype. This rearrangement joins TRBV20-1 to TRBJ1-2; D unclear. V lost 5 bases to trimming and J lost 6 bases, with 13 bases between them. Germline CDR1 is DFQATT and CDR2 is SNEGSKA (reference sequence). The CDR3 is 12 amino acids. The CDR3 reads CSASPTIDGYTF. CDR3 DNA sequence: TGCAGTGCTTCCCCAACTATTGATGGCTACACCTTC.

This clonotype was picked up many times. The chain employs TRBV5-5 and TRBJ1-1; D not certain. The germline V gene has CDR1 SGHKS and CDR2 YYEKEE (reference sequence). There are 14 residues in the CDR3. The V gene lost 0 bases and the J gene lost 1 base, with 7 bases spanning the gap. CDR3 DNA: TGTGCCAGCAGCTTGGGTATCTCGAACACTGAAGCTTTCTTT. As protein: CASSLGISNTEAFF.

This clonotype has at least ten counts. This chain connects TRBV28 to TRBJ1-5; unclear D gene. The CDR3 has 15 residues. V lost 2 bases and J 0 bases, leaving 8 bases between the germline ends. Germline assignment: CDR1 MDHEN and CDR2 SYDVKM. Written as DNA, the CDR3 is TGTGCCAGCAGTTTAGCGGGTCATAGCAATCAGCCCCAGCATTTT. It encodes CASSLAGHSNQPQHF.

Ten or more counts support this clonotype. The V and J genes are TRBV2 and TRBJ2-2; 10 positions match TRBD2. Germline V gene sequence: CDR1 SNHLY, CDR2 FYNNEI. V was pared by 9 bases and J by 6 bases, with 10 bases of the junction left unmatched. CDR3 size: 15 residues. Here the CDR3 DNA reads TGTGCCAGTGTTCTAGCGGGAGTTGGGGCCGGGGAGCTGTTTTTT. As protein: CASVLAGVGAGELFF.

The gene calls are TRBV29-1 and TRBJ2-2, with D maybe TRBD1 (5 bases). The germline V gene has CDR1 SQVTM and CDR2 ANQGSEA. The CDR3 is 14 amino acids. V was shortened by 2 bases and J by 1 base, with 8 bases between the two germline ends. CDR3 sequence (DNA): TGCAGCGTTGAACAGGGCCTGAACACCGGGGAGCTGTTTTTT. Translation: CSVEQGLNTGELFF.

The rearrangement joins TRBV7-3 to TRBJ1-3, with D tentatively TRBD1 (5 bases). Germline V gives CDR1 SGHTA, CDR2 FQGTGA. V gave up 5 bases and J gave up 0 bases, with 14 bases separating them. CDR3 length: 16 residues. CDR3 nucleotide sequence: TGTGCCAGCAGCCCTACGGGGGGGAACTCTGGAAACACCATATATTTT. Encoded protein: CASSPTGGNSGNTIYF.

This clonotype was picked up many times. V gene TRBV18 combines with J gene TRBJ1-1; 8 nucleotides match TRBD1. V lost 3 bases, J lost 0 bases, and 3 bases stayed unmatched. Per the germline V gene, CDR1 is KGHSH and CDR2 is LQKENI. The CDR3 length is 15 residues. DNA for the CDR3: TGTGCCAGCTCACCCCTGACAGGGGTGAACACTGAAGCTTTCTTT. Protein product: CASSPLTGVNTEAFF.